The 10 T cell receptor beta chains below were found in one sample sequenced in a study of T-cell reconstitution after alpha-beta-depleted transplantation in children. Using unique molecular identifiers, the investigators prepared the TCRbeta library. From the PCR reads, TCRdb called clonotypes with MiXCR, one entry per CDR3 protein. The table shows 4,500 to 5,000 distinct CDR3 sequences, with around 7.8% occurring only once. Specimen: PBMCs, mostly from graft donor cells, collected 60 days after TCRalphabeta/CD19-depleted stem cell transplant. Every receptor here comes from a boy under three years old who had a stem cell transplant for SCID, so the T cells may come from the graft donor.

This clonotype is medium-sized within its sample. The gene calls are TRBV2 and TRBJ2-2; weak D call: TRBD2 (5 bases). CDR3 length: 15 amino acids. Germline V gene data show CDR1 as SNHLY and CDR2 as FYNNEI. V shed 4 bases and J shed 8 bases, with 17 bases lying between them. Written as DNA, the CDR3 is TGTGCCAGCAGTGGTTGTAAGGGAGAGGAAGGGGAGCTGTTTTTT. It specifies CASSGCKGEEGELFF.

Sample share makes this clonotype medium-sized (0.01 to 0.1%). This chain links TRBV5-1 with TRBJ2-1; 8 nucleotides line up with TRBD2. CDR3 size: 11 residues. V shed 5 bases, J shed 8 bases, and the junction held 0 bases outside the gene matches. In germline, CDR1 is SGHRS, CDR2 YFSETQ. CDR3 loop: CASRRGDEQFF. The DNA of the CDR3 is TGCGCCAGCAGGCGGGGGGATGAGCAGTTCTTC.

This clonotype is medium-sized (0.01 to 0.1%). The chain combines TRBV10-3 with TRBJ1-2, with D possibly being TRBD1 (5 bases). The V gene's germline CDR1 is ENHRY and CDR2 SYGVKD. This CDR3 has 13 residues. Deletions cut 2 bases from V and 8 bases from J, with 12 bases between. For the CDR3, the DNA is TGTGCCATCAGTGAGAGCAGGGCGGACGGCTACACCTTC. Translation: CAISESRADGYTF.

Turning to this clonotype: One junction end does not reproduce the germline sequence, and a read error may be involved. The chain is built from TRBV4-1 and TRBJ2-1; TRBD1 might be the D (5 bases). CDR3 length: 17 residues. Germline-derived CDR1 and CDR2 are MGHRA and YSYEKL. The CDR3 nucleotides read TGCGCCAGCAGCCAAATCGATATGGGGCTAGTCTACGATGAGCAGTTCTTC. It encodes CASSQIDMGLVYDEQFF.

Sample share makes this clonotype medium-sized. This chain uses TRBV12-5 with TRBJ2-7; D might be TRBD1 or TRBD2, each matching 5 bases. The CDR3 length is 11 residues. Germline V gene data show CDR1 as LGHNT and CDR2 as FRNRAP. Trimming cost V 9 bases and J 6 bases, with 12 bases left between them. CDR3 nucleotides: TGTGCTAGGGGAGCGAGGGGCGAGCAGTACTTC. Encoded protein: CARGARGEQYF.

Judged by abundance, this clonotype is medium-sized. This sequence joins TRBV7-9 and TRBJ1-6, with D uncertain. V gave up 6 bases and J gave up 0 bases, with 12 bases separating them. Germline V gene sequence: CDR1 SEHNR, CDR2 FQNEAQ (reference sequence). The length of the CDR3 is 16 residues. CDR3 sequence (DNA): TGTGCCAGCAGATTTTTGGGGAGCTCCTATAATTCACCCCTCCACTTT. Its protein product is CASRFLGSSYNSPLHF.

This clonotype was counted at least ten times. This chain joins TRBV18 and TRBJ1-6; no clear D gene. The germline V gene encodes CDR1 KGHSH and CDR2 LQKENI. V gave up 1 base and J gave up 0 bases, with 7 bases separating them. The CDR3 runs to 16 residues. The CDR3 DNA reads TGTGCCAGCTCACCACTCTCTTACTCCTATAATTCACCCCTCCACTTT. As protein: CASSPLSYSYNSPLHF.

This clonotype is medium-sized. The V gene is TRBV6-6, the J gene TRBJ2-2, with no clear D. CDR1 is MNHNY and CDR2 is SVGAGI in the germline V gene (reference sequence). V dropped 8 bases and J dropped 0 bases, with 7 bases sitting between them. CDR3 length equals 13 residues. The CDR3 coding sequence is TGTGCCAGCCGACAATCGAACACCGGGGAGCTGTTTTTT. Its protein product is CASRQSNTGELFF.

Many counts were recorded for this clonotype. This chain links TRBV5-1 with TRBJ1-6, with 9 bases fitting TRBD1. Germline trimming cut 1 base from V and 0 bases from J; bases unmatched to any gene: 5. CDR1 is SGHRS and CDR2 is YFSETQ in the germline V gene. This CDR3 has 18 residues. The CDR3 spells CASSLWGQGSSYNSPLHF. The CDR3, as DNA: TGCGCCAGCAGCTTGTGGGGACAGGGTAGCTCCTATAATTCACCCCTCCACTTT.

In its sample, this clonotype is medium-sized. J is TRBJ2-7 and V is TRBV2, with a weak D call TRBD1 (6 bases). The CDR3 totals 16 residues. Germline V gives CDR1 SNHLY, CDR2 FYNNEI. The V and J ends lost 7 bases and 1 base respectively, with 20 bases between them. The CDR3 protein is CASTPHRGGNSYEQYF. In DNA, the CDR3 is TGTGCCAGCACCCCACACCGAGGGGGTAATTCCTACGAGCAGTACTTC.